This T cell receptor beta chain was sequenced for a study of T cell repertoires in cytomegalovirus infection. As for the study in general: Both CMV infection and a matching HLA type were indicated by public TCR beta signatures.

The study's findings and limits: Summed frequency of shared TCR beta families picked out CMV carriers who also had the relevant HLA. What dominated the ex vivo response were HLA-C-restricted CMV-specific TCR beta clonotypes.

In its sample, this clonotype was seen a few times. The target antigen is unknown. In TCRdb, the reads were re-called with MiXCR into one record per CDR3 protein. The sample carries approximately 390,000 distinct CDR3 sequences, about 35% recorded once. This sequence was found in a human donor in good health (CMV status not recorded). Some clones in this sample may be carry-over from other donors' samples. Here the sequenced sample was cultured PBMCs, taken from culture after CMV antigen stimulation.

The CDR3 nucleotides are TGCGCCAGCAGCTACGGACAGGGGGCATACGCGGAGCTAGTCGTC. Translation: CASSYGQGAYAELVV. The chain joins TRBV4-1 to TRBJ2-7; 11 positions agree with TRBD1. This CDR3 is 15 amino acids long. The germline V gene encodes CDR1 MGHRA and CDR2 YSYEKL.